The present T cell receptor (beta chain) was sequenced within a study of T cell changes during pregnancy in multiple sclerosis. Assay: immunoSEQ multiplex PCR; the TCRdb copy retains only in-frame clones and omits some. This table has about 50,000 clones, roughly 90% appearing once. The CDR3 is 13 residues long. In germline, CDR1 is MDHEN, CDR2 SYDVKM. The V end was cut by 4 bases, the J end by 3 bases, with 10 bases between. The chain has TRBV28 and TRBJ2-7; D is perhaps TRBD1 (6 bases). This sequence originates from a female donor in good health, enrolled as a control in a pregnancy study. The starting material was peripheral blood, obtained after pregnancy. CDR3 sequence reads: CASSSTGIYEQYF. Written as DNA, the CDR3 is TGTGCCAGCAGTTCAACAGGGATCTACGAGCAGTACTTC.